The present entry profiles one T cell receptor (beta chain) with its context. Its specificity is unknown. This sample is drawn from a study of T cell repertoires in cytomegalovirus infection. Turning to the study itself: It was recently identified HLA-C-restricted and well-studied HLA-B-restricted CMV epitopes that the study used. Evidence of both CMV infection and a matching HLA type came from public TCR beta signatures.

Each CDR3 protein gets one entry after TCRdb re-called the reads with MiXCR. The sample carries 200,000 or so distinct CDR3 sequences, around 40% recorded once. Germline V CDR1 and CDR2: SGDLS, YYNGEE. The CDR3 runs to 16 residues. Trimming pared 4 bases from V and 4 bases from J, leaving 18 bases between. Here the sequenced sample was CD8+ T cells from cultured PBMCs, taken from culture after CMV antigen stimulation. The J gene is TRBJ2-1, the V gene TRBV9; possible D gene TRBD2, 7 bases. The receptor was isolated from a human donor in good health (CMV status not recorded). Some clones in this sample may be carry-over from other donors' samples. CDR3: CASSLQGRGYYNEQFF. DNA for the CDR3: TGTGCCAGCAGCCTGCAGGGGCGGGGGTATTACAATGAGCAGTTCTTC.